This T cell receptor beta chain was obtained from a study of radiation and T cells in renal cell carcinoma. This sample's time point: blood 4 weeks post-SBRT, at nephrectomy. Treatment noted: 15 Gy SBRT to primary tumor, nephrectomy 4 weeks later. Nephrectomy followed 15 Gy stereotactic body radiation by 4 weeks. The patient's renal cell carcinoma had clear cell pathology. Sequencing used immunoSEQ multiplex PCR; TCRdb keeps in-frame clones, though not all of them. The profile shows roughly 90,000 clones, around four fifths of them singletons. This CDR3 spans 15 amino acids. Looked up from germline, CDR1 is SNHLY and CDR2 is FYNNEI. The trim removed 5 bases at V and 5 bases at J, leaving 4 bases unmatched. This clone was counted a few times.

Sequenced material: blood, taken from a patient whose treatment included radiotherapy and nephrectomy. The chain is built from TRBV2 and TRBJ2-1, with 12 bases aligning to TRBD2. The clonotype originates from a middle-aged man with renal cell carcinoma. The CDR3, as DNA: TGTGCCAGCAGTTTTAGGACTAGCGGGAACAATGAGCAGTTCTTC. It translates to CASSFRTSGNNEQFF.